Given below is one T cell receptor (beta chain) in context. This sample is drawn from a study of blood T cell repertoires in COVID-19. Here immunoSEQ multiplex PCR was the method, and the copy in TCRdb shows in-frame clones only, minus some. The table lists about 310,000 clones, about nine tenths of them singletons. This sequence was found in a man between 60 and 75 years old who had recovered from COVID-19. The sample taken for sequencing was PBMCs or T cells enriched from blood (not recorded which).

CDR3 amino acids: CASSPRTGGETQYF. CDR3 DNA sequence: TGTGCCAGCAGCCCGAGGACAGGGGGGGAGACCCAGTACTTC. The chain has TRBV3-1 (or the pseudogene TRBV3-2) and TRBJ2-5; 10 nucleotides line up with TRBD1. CDR1 LGHDT and CDR2 YNNKEL come from the germline V gene (reference sequence). The V gene end was trimmed by 4 bases and the J gene end by 5 bases; junction bases not matched to a gene: 4. This CDR3 has 14 amino acids.